What follows describes a single TCR beta chain. It has no known antigen specificity. Base qualities are not at hand, and no much larger clone is one base apart. The time point label of this sample denotes: cycle 1 day 1 (C1D1), immediately before nivolumab initiation. Relapse after autologous stem cell transplantation had occurred in all trial patients, and cohorts A, B and C were distinguished by prior brentuximab vedotin exposure. A total of fewer than 70 patients with relapsed/refractory classical Hodgkin lymphoma made up the trial cohort, and each patient's best overall response was complete response, partial response or progressive disease. Trial patients were treated with single-agent nivolumab in the multi-cohort phase II CheckMate 205 trial. An independent review committee assessed best overall response by applying the 2007 International Working Group response criteria. PBMCs from the trial were collected at three points: immediately before nivolumab initiation (C1D1), and during therapy at cycle 2 day 1 and cycle 4 day 1. Peripheral blood was collected in 8 mL Vacutainer Cell Preparation Tubes, from which PBMCs were isolated by centrifugation and then cryopreserved.

This sample was included in a study of PD-1 blockade in classical Hodgkin lymphoma (dated by TCRdb to 2020 to 2022). About the study as a whole: Nivolumab dosing was 3 mg/kg intravenously every 2 weeks, continuing until either disease progression or unacceptable toxicity. The study used CyTOF and TCR beta sequencing to define a peripheral blood immune signature of response to PD-1 blockade in classical Hodgkin lymphoma. Points the paper makes about the study in general: Baseline TCR diversity was reported as lower in newly diagnosed patients than in healthy donors, and lower still in relapsed/refractory patients. Trial patients achieving complete response had baseline diversity similar to newly diagnosed patients, whereas partial responders and progressors had significantly lower diversity. By C4D1, a significant rise was seen in CD4+ TCR diversity but not in CD8+ TCR diversity (p=0.0027 vs p=0.16), and the rise was most apparent among complete responders (p=0.02). Patients starting nivolumab less than 1 year after ASCT had lower diversity and were excluded from later analyses to avoid confounding by immune reconstitution. Only a single clinical trial cohort was studied, and what caused the repertoire differences, possibly disease activity or prior therapy, remained undefined.

The Qiagen DNeasy kit was used to extract genomic DNA from unsorted PBMCs and from the negatively selected CD4+ and CD8+ fractions. TCR beta CDR3 regions were subjected to amplification by immunoSEQ multiplex PCR with primers that anneal to V and J segments. Amplification bias was minimized using a synthetic immune receptor repertoire, and residual bias was removed computationally after sequencing. For the original study's pipeline: Repertoire diversity was quantified as the Shannon entropy index using custom Python scripts. Unsorted, CD4+ and CD8+ repertoires were analyzed separately, except for combined analyses in which CD4+ and CD8+ sequences were merged in silico. A clone counted as expanded when the clone's frequency after treatment rose at least 2-fold relative to C1D1, and clones undetected at baseline were given a pseudocount of 0.5. Clones with 0 or 1 copy at C1D1 were defined as singleton clones, while clones with 2 or more copies were defined as non-singleton clones. By matching protein sequences in sorted samples from the same patient, clones expanded in unsorted samples were annotated as CD4+, CD8+ or unknown. Wilcoxon tests were applied to paired samples to test diversity changes from C1D1 to C4D1. What TCRdb holds here is the immuneACCESS table cut down to in-frame rearrangements. Part of the clones is not present; checked against another copy, under half of the missing clones reflect an unresolved V gene, and the others are unexplained. V and J calls and clone size are as listed in that table; D and trimming were resolved from the DNA. Here the sample has 40,000 to 50,000 clones; roughly 73% occur a single time. Clones ranked in the top ten supply around an eighth of the sample.

V sheds 3 bases and J sheds 1 base, leaving 31 bases between their ends. The CDR3 runs 21 amino acids, cysteine and phenylalanine included. This entry keeps only the CDR3 DNA: 63 bases, framed from base 1. For CDR1 and CDR2, the germline V gene lists SGHDN and FVKESK. The rearranged segments are TRBV14 and TRBJ2-7, with TRBD2 tentatively as D gene (5 bases match). The sample in question was peripheral blood mononuclear cells (PBMCs), obtained at baseline. The receptor's source is a human donor with classical Hodgkin lymphoma. The CDR3 corresponds to CASSQMGSAPLSWVLSYEQYF. In nucleotides, the sequence is TGTGCCAGCAGCCAGATGGGGAGTGCGCCCTTATCTTGGGTTTTATCCTACGAGCAGTACTTC.